The 27 T cell receptor beta chains below all came from one sample that was sequenced in a study of T cells in Graves' hyperthyroidism and ophthalmopathy (dated by TCRdb to the late 2010s). Library generation was performed with multiplex PCR. The run used an Illumina HiSeq 2000. TCR beta CDR3 regions were amplified from RNA transcripts. A first-round RT-PCR of the TCR CDR3 used the HTBI primer set with the Qiagen OneStep RT-PCR kit. The public reads were reprocessed in TCRdb via fastp at Q25 and MiXCR, keeping in-frame beta chains. All rows with the same CDR3 protein become a single entry with the most common DNA and genes. A total of about 340,000 distinct CDR3 sequences appear in this sample, 18% of them only once. The ten largest clones take up approximately 54% of the sample. The source material was blood. The origin of the receptors is a woman between 50 and 59 years old with Graves' hyperthyroidism.

In this sample, this clonotype turned up a few times. This chain uses TRBV29-1 with TRBJ2-1, with a tentative D call TRBD2 (7 bases). Per the germline V gene, CDR1 is SQVTM and CDR2 is ANQGSEA. This CDR3 contains 14 residues. V lost 2 bases to trimming and J lost 2 bases, with 10 bases between them. CDR3 coding DNA: TGCAGCGTTGAAAACGGGGGGCCCTACAATGAGCAGTTCTTC. Encoded protein: CSVENGGPYNEQFF.

This clonotype appeared a few times. V and J are TRBV4-1 and TRBJ1-2; the D gene is possibly TRBD1 (5 bases). Germline values: CDR1 MGHRA, CDR2 YSYEKL. The V gene lost 4 bases and the J gene lost 2 bases, with 20 bases spanning the gap. CDR3 length: 17 amino acids. The CDR3 coding sequence is TGCGCCAGCAGCCCAATGCCAGACGCAACAGGAAACTATGGCTACACCTTC. It translates to CASSPMPDATGNYGYTF.

This clonotype came up many times. A junction end diverges from the germline sequence, so it may reflect a read error. This chain joins TRBV28 and TRBJ2-3, with TRBD1 matching 10 bases. The CDR3 loop spans 14 amino acids. Germline V CDR1 and CDR2: MDHEN, SYDVKM. CDR3 bases: TGTGCCATCAGTACCGGGACAGGGGCCGATACGCAGTATTTT. It codes for CAISTGTGADTQYF.

This clonotype was observed at least ten times. The gene calls are TRBV30 and TRBJ1-5, with unresolved D. The CDR3 totals 14 residues. With 0 bases removed from V and 5 bases from J, the gap between germline ends came to 11 bases. The V gene's germline CDR1 is GTSNPN and CDR2 SVGIG (reference sequence). The CDR3 protein is CAWSVSGEDQPQHF. The CDR3 nucleotides are TGTGCCTGGAGTGTCTCCGGGGAGGATCAGCCCCAGCATTTT.

This clonotype was detected ten times or more. This chain uses TRBV30 with TRBJ1-2; D may be TRBD1 (5 bases). The germline V gene has CDR1 GTSNPN and CDR2 SVGIG (reference sequence). Trimming pared 0 bases from V and 4 bases from J, leaving 12 bases between. The CDR3 extends over 14 amino acids. This chain's CDR3 is CAWSVDPRGYGYTF. CDR3 DNA sequence: TGTGCCTGGAGTGTGGATCCGAGGGGCTATGGCTACACCTTC.

This clonotype has just a few counts. J is TRBJ2-1 and V is TRBV28; 12 bases align to TRBD1. In germline, CDR1 is MDHEN, CDR2 SYDVKM. The junction had 7 bases not matched to a gene; V was cut back by 2 bases and J by 2 bases. There are 18 residues in the CDR3. The CDR3 spells CASSLGTGGLGTYNEQFF. CDR3 bases: TGTGCCAGCAGTTTAGGGACAGGGGGCTTAGGAACCTACAATGAGCAGTTCTTC.

As to this clonotype: A much bigger clone sits one base away, suggesting this may be a read error. The chain uses TRBV18 and TRBJ2-3; 12 positions match TRBD2. CDR1 and CDR2 from the germline V gene are KGHSH and LQKENI. There are 17 residues in the CDR3. The CDR3 DNA is TGTGCCAGCCCACCCTTCGGACTAGCGGGAAGCACAGATACGCAGTATTTT. Translating gives CASPPFGLAGSTDTQYF.

This clonotype was seen many times. V gene TRBV3-1 combines with J gene TRBJ1-2, with D possibly TRBD1 on 6 matching bases. Germline lookup yields CDR1 LGHDT and CDR2 YNNKEL (reference sequence). With 4 bases removed from V and 1 base from J, the gap between germline ends came to 10 bases. This CDR3 is built from 14 residues. In DNA, the CDR3 is TGTGCCAGCAGCCGACAGGAGAATAACTATGGCTACACCTTC. Translating it yields CASSRQENNYGYTF.

This clonotype was observed at least ten times. The chain couples TRBV2 to TRBJ2-5, with 11 bases that match TRBD2. The CDR3 is made up of 16 amino acids. Germline V gene data show CDR1 as SNHLY and CDR2 as FYNNEI. V shed 11 bases, J shed 3 bases, and the junction held 14 bases outside the gene matches. The CDR3 nucleotides read TGTGCCGCCCTTAGCGGGGGGGGACCCGTCGAAGAGACCCAGTACTTC. Its protein is CAALSGGGPVEETQYF.

The rearrangement joins TRBV28 to TRBJ2-7; weak D call: TRBD2 (5 bases). The V gene lost 10 bases and the J gene lost 5 bases, with 6 bases spanning the gap. The CDR3 extends over 9 amino acids. Per germline, CDR1 MDHEN and CDR2 SYDVKM. The CDR3 loop is CAIGDEQYF. As DNA, the CDR3 is TGTGCCATCGGGGACGAGCAGTACTTC. Full variable domain (rest looked up from reference TRBV28 and TRBJ2-7): DVKVTQSSRYLVKRTGEKVFLECVQDMDHENMFWYRQDPGLGLRLIYFSYDVKMKEKGDIPEGYSVSREKKERFSLILESASTNQTSMYLCAIGDEQYFGPGTRLTVT.

The V gene is TRBV7-9, the J gene TRBJ1-1, with D unclear. Deletions cut 1 base from V and 6 bases from J, with 9 bases between. CDR1 and CDR2 from the germline V gene are SEHNR and FQNEAQ (reference sequence). The CDR3 has 13 amino acids. CDR3 nucleotide sequence: TGTGCCAGCAGCTTAGTGAATGGGGCTGAAGCTTTCTTT. Protein sequence: CASSLVNGAEAFF.

This clonotype was observed a few times. The chain joins TRBV9 to TRBJ2-5; 7 positions agree with TRBD1. The CDR3 is made up of 15 amino acids. Germline V lookup: CDR1 SGDLS, CDR2 YYNGEE. After removal of 0 bases from V and 1 base from J, the junction contained 3 bases not matched to a gene. CDR3 amino acids: CASSVGGTAQETQYF. In DNA, the CDR3 is TGTGCCAGCAGCGTAGGGGGGACAGCCCAAGAGACCCAGTACTTC.

The rearrangement uses TRBV2 and TRBJ2-1, with 11 bases that match TRBD2. The germline V gene has CDR1 SNHLY and CDR2 FYNNEI. There are 13 residues in the CDR3. The trim removed 6 bases at V and 8 bases at J, leaving 3 bases unmatched. The CDR3 DNA reads TGTGCCAGCAGCCTGACTAGCGGGGATGAGCAGTTCTTC. It is translated as CASSLTSGDEQFF.

The genes are TRBV6-1 and TRBJ2-2, with D maybe TRBD1 (6 bases). Trimming shortened V by 7 bases and J by 0 bases, and 12 bases separated the two germline ends. The CDR3 sequence is 15 residues long. Germline values: CDR1 MNHNS, CDR2 SASEGT. For the CDR3, the DNA is TGTGCCAGCACCAGGACAGACCCGAACACCGGGGAGCTGTTTTTT. This gives the protein CASTRTDPNTGELFF.

In this sample, this clonotype turned up many times. The chain is built from TRBV7-2 and TRBJ2-3, with D tentatively TRBD2 (6 bases). The length of the CDR3 is 15 residues. The germline V gene has CDR1 SGHTA and CDR2 FQGNSA. V dropped 5 bases and J dropped 2 bases, with 14 bases sitting between them. CDR3 region: CASSRGAGTTDTQYF. The CDR3 DNA is TGTGCCAGCAGCCGGGGAGCGGGTACCACAGATACGCAGTATTTT. Supplemented by reference TRBV7-2 and TRBJ2-3, the full variable domain reads GAGVSQSPSNKVTEKGKDVELRCDPISGHTALYWYRQSLGQGLEFLIYFQGNSAPDKSGLPSDRFSAERTGGSVSTLTIQRTQQEDSAVYLCASSRGAGTTDTQYFGPGTRLTVL.

This clonotype came up once. A much larger clone is a single base away; this may be a read error. The chain carries TRBV6-5 and TRBJ2-1; D unclear. Per germline, CDR1 MNHEY and CDR2 SVGAGI. This CDR3 is 14 amino acids long. CDR3: CASSYRPRYNEQSF. The DNA for the CDR3 is TGTGCCAGCAGTTACAGGCCTAGGTACAATGAGCAGTCCTTC.

The sample holds many counts of this clonotype. The chain links TRBV28 to TRBJ1-2; 9 bases align to TRBD1. Per the germline V gene, CDR1 is MDHEN and CDR2 is SYDVKM. V shed 4 bases and J 2 bases; nucleotides not matched to a gene: 5. The CDR3 consists of 15 residues. In DNA, the CDR3 is TGTGCCAGCAGTTCGGGACAGGGACAAAACTATGGCTACACCTTC. Translated, it gives CASSSGQGQNYGYTF.

There are a few counts of this clonotype. This chain links TRBV27 with TRBJ2-7, with D tentatively TRBD1 (6 bases). Per the germline V gene, CDR1 is MNHEY and CDR2 is SMNVEV (reference sequence). The CDR3 length is 13 residues. The V end was cut by 8 bases, the J end by 4 bases, with 15 bases between. Here the CDR3 reads CASGTLQKYEQYF. CDR3 DNA: TGTGCCAGCGGGACACTCCAAAAATACGAGCAGTACTTC.

This clonotype was recorded many times. The V and J genes are TRBV13 and TRBJ2-3, with D maybe TRBD2 (5 bases). This CDR3 region has 15 residues. Germline V gives CDR1 PRHDT, CDR2 FYEKMQ (reference sequence). V lost 5 bases to trimming and J lost 2 bases, with 14 bases between them. The CDR3 DNA sequence: TGTGCCAGCAGCGGCCCCGCGGGTACCACAGATACGCAGTATTTT. It yields the protein CASSGPAGTTDTQYF. Drawing the rest from reference TRBV13 and TRBJ2-3, the complete variable domain is AAGVIQSPRHLIKEKRETATLKCYPIPRHDTVYWYQQGPGQDPQFLISFYEKMQSDKGSIPDRFSAQQFSDYHSELNMSSLELGDSALYFCASSGPAGTTDTQYFGPGTRLTVL.

The chain combines TRBV4-1 with TRBJ1-6; 8 bases map to TRBD1. The CDR3 totals 16 residues. Germline lookup yields CDR1 MGHRA and CDR2 YSYEKL. The V gene end was trimmed by 1 base and the J gene end by 9 bases; junction bases not matched to a gene: 8. The CDR3 spells CASSQARTGRGSPLHF. The CDR3 DNA reads as TGCGCCAGCAGCCAAGCTCGGACAGGGAGGGGTTCACCCCTCCACTTT.

V and J are TRBV9 and TRBJ1-2, with a possible D match to TRBD1 (5 bases). There are 16 residues in the CDR3. The V end lost 5 bases, the J end lost 6 bases, and 23 bases lay between the germline ends. Per the germline V gene, CDR1 is SGDLS and CDR2 is YYNGEE. The CDR3 DNA sequence: TGTGCCAGCAGTCCCCTGTCGGGCGGGACGGAGAATGGCTACACCTTC. Its protein product is CASSPLSGGTENGYTF.

The V gene is TRBV5-1, the J gene TRBJ2-2, with a tentative D call TRBD1 (6 bases). The CDR3 is 13 amino acids. Germline assignment: CDR1 SGHRS and CDR2 YFSETQ. V shed 4 bases and J shed 6 bases, with 10 bases lying between them. The DNA for the CDR3 is TGCGCCAGCAGCCCCCAGGGGTCCGGGGAGCTGTTTTTT. This codes for CASSPQGSGELFF.

The chain uses TRBV3-1 and TRBJ2-3; 11 positions agree with TRBD2. Germline V gene sequence: CDR1 LGHDT, CDR2 YNNKEL (reference sequence). This CDR3 has 15 residues. V lost 4 bases, J lost 6 bases, and 6 bases stayed unmatched. The CDR3 is CASSPWTSGPDTQYF. The DNA for the CDR3 is TGTGCCAGCAGCCCATGGACTAGCGGGCCGGATACGCAGTATTTT.

This clonotype was seen ten or more times. This chain connects TRBV12-3 or TRBV12-4 to TRBJ2-3; 11 bases align to TRBD1. Trimming at V came to 6 bases and at J to 0 bases, leaving 8 bases not matched to a gene. The length of the CDR3 is 17 residues. The CDR3 sequence is CASSPGTGGTSTDTQYF. CDR3 nucleotide sequence: TGTGCCAGCAGCCCAGGGACAGGGGGTACTAGCACAGATACGCAGTATTTT.

This rearrangement joins TRBV20-1 to TRBJ2-7; D is possibly TRBD2 (5 bases). The germline CDR1 and CDR2 sequences are DFQATT and SNEGSKA (reference sequence). CDR3 length equals 12 residues. The V end lost 6 bases, the J end lost 0 bases, and 9 bases lay between the germline ends. The CDR3 region has the DNA TGCAGTGCACTAGTGAACTCCTACGAGCAGTACTTC. Protein product: CSALVNSYEQYF.

This clonotype was detected only a few times. A single base separates this from a much larger clone, so it may be a read error. The chain is built from TRBV11-2 and TRBJ2-3, with TRBD2 matching 9 bases. The CDR3 length is 15 residues. With 6 bases clipped from V and 1 base from J, the junction kept 5 bases outside the gene matches. Germline assignment: CDR1 SGHAT and CDR2 FQNNGV. The DNA of the CDR3 is TGTGCCAGCAGTTTTGCTAGCGGGGGCACAGATACGCAGTATTTT. Amino acid sequence: CASSFASGGTDTQYF.

This clonotype was counted only a few times. V and J are TRBV28 and TRBJ1-5; 10 nucleotides line up with TRBD1. V gave up 3 bases and J gave up 4 bases; unmatched junction bases: 3. The CDR3 has 15 amino acids. Germline CDR1 and CDR2: MDHEN and SYDVKM. The CDR3 region has the DNA TGTGCCAGCAGTTTCTCGGGACAGGGGAATCAGCCCCAGCATTTT. Amino acids: CASSFSGQGNQPQHF.